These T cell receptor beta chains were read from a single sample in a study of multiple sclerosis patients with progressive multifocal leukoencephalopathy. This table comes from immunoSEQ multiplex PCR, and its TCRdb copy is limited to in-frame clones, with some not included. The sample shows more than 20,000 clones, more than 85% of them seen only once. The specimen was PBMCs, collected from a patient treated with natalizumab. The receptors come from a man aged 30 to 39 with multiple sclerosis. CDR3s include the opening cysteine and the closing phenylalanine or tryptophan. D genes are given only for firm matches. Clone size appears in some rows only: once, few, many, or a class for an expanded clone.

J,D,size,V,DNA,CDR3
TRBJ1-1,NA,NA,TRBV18,TGTGCCAGCTCACCAGGGCCCTCTTCTGAAGCTTTCTTT,CASSPGPSSEAFF
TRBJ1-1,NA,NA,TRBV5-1,TGCGCCAGCAGCGGACGGACAGCCCGAGGCACTGAAGCTTTCTTT,CASSGRTARGTEAFF
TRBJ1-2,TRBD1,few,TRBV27,TGTGCCAGCATTTTGTCTGGACAGGGGGCCCTTGGCTACACCTTC,CASILSGQGALGYTF
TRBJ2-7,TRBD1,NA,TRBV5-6,TGTGCCAGCAGCGGGGGACAGGGGCTTTTCGAGCAGTACTTC,CASSGGQGLFEQYF
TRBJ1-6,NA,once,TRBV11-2,TGTGCCAGCAGCTTAGACGGGGGACATGGCTCACCCCTCCACTTT,CASSLDGGHGSPLHF
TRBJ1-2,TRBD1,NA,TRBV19,TGTGCCAGTTGGCAGGGGGCGCGTCGATATGGCTACACCTTC,CASWQGARRYGYTF
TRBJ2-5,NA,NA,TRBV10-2,TGCGCCAGCAGTGAGCTTAGTTCCGGGCTCCAAGAGACCCAGTACTTC,CASSELSSGLQETQYF
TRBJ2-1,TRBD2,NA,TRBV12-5,TGTGCTAGTGGTTTGGTTCTGGGACTAGCGGGAGTCAATGAGCAGTTCTTC,CASGLVLGLAGVNEQFF
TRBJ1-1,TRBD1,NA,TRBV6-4,TGTGCCAGCAGTGACTCTTGGACAGGGCCGGGTGAAGCTTTCTTT,CASSDSWTGPGEAFF
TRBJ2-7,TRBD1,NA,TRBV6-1,TGTGCCAGCAGTGAAAACAGGGGGGAGCAGTACTTC,CASSENRGEQYF